These 14 T cell receptor beta chains originate from one sample sequenced in a study of blood T cells in healthy people across ages. Combining a sample-barcoded 5' primer with a J-beta primer mix, a second PCR ran for about 6 to 12 cycles. TCRdb re-derived calls from the 5' RACE reads in MiXCR, one entry per CDR3 protein. The table lists 650,000 to 800,000 distinct CDR3 sequences, 40% to 65% of them singletons. The sequenced sample was blood. The receptors here all came from a woman of 80 years or more in good health.

In its sample, this clonotype was seen once. The chain has TRBV6-1 and TRBJ1-2; a weak D match, TRBD1 (6 bases). Per germline, CDR1 MNHNS and CDR2 SASEGT. The CDR3 spans 14 residues. Between the trimmed V and J ends, which lost 3 bases and 4 bases, there was a span of 12 bases. CDR3 protein: CASSDEWTAYGYTF. For the CDR3, the DNA is TGTGCCAGCAGTGACGAGTGGACAGCCTATGGCTACACCTTC.

The sample holds many counts of this clonotype. V gene TRBV18 combines with J gene TRBJ2-1; D unresolved. The germline V gene has CDR1 KGHSH and CDR2 LQKENI. V was shortened by 2 bases and J by 10 bases, with 12 bases between the two germline ends. This CDR3 has 13 residues. The CDR3 DNA reads as TGTGCCAGCTCACCATCCCGAACCTCCGAGCAGTTCTTC. Protein sequence: CASSPSRTSEQFF.

The chain joins TRBV4-1 to TRBJ2-1, with 9 bases matching TRBD2. Trimming took 5 bases from V and 4 from J; bases not matched to a gene: 9. The CDR3 is 16 residues long. In germline, CDR1 is MGHRA, CDR2 YSYEKL. CDR3 loop: CASSTNLAGLYNEQFF. For the CDR3, the DNA is TGCGCCAGCAGCACTAACCTAGCGGGGCTTTACAATGAGCAGTTCTTC.

The rearrangement uses TRBV7-9 and TRBJ2-7; D not resolved. V gave up 3 bases and J gave up 3 bases, with 12 bases separating them. Looked up from germline, CDR1 is SEHNR and CDR2 is FQNEAQ (reference sequence). The CDR3 loop spans 14 amino acids. The CDR3, as DNA: TGTGCCAGCAGCTTTGTACGAGAAGGCTACGAGCAGTACTTC. Translated: CASSFVREGYEQYF.

The chain is built from TRBV7-3 and TRBJ1-2; D is perhaps TRBD1 (6 bases). CDR3 length: 14 residues. Trimming took 5 bases from V and 7 from J, leaving 17 bases between them. CDR1 and CDR2 from the germline V gene are SGHTA and FQGTGA. The CDR3 DNA sequence: TGTGCCAGCAGCCCTGGGGCAGGGGCTGTTGGCTACACCTTC. It specifies CASSPGAGAVGYTF.

This clonotype was seen a single time. A read error may produce the germline difference seen at one junction end. V and J are TRBV6-5 and TRBJ1-1; unclear D gene. This CDR3 region has 14 residues. In germline, CDR1 is MNHEY, CDR2 SVGAGI. CDR3 sequence: CASSYSSGVTGAFF. The CDR3 DNA reads as TGTGCCAGCAGTTACTCGTCCGGAGTGACTGGAGCTTTCTTT.

The chain carries TRBV3-1 and TRBJ1-1; 9 nucleotides align to TRBD1. CDR1 and CDR2 (germline): LGHDT, YNNKEL (reference sequence). V shed 2 bases and J 5 bases; nucleotides not matched to a gene: 3. This CDR3 spans 14 amino acids. The CDR3 spells CASSQHGTGTEAFF. In DNA, the CDR3 is TGTGCCAGCAGCCAACATGGGACAGGGACTGAAGCTTTCTTT.

Regarding this clonotype: At one end the junction does not follow the germline gene, possibly because of a read error. This chain links TRBV7-7 with TRBJ2-7, with 8 bases lining up with TRBD2. From germline, CDR1 is SSHAT and CDR2 FNYEAQ (reference sequence). This CDR3 has 18 residues. The CDR3 is CASSRAIPYQAGEDEQYF. The CDR3 DNA reads as TGTGCTAGCAGCCGCGCAATCCCCTATCAAGCGGGGGAAGACGAGCAGTACTTC. Full variable domain (rest looked up from reference TRBV7-7 and TRBJ2-7): GAGVSQSPRYKVTKRGQDVTLRCDPISSHATLYWYQQALGQGPEFLTYFNYEAQPDKSGLPSDRFSAERPEGSISTLTIQRTEQRDSAMYRCASSRAIPYQAGEDEQYFGPGTRLTVT.

The chain carries TRBV20-1 and TRBJ2-3; 11 positions agree with TRBD2. V was pared by 3 bases and J by 0 bases, with 11 bases of the junction left unmatched. The CDR3 is 18 amino acids. CDR1 is DFQATT and CDR2 is SNEGSKA in the germline V gene (reference sequence). The CDR3 loop reads CSASGGASGGTSTDTQYF. In DNA form, the CDR3 reads TGCAGTGCTAGTGGGGGGGCTAGCGGGGGGACTAGCACAGATACGCAGTATTTT.

This clonotype was recorded at least ten times. This chain links TRBV6-6 with TRBJ1-1; TRBD1 might be the D (5 bases). Trimming removed 5 bases at V and 3 bases at J, with 10 bases between. Germline loops: CDR1 MNHNY, CDR2 SVGAGI (reference sequence). The CDR3 extends over 13 amino acids. CDR3 sequence (DNA): TGTGCCAGCAGTACCGACAGTTACACTGAAGCTTTCTTT. Its translation: CASSTDSYTEAFF.

The chain employs TRBV2 and TRBJ1-5; 7 positions agree with TRBD1. Germline V CDR1 and CDR2: SNHLY, FYNNEI. CDR3 length: 14 amino acids. With 6 bases clipped from V and 7 bases from J, the junction kept 9 bases outside the gene matches. CDR3 sequence: CASSLEGADQPQHF. The CDR3 bases are TGTGCCAGCAGCTTGGAGGGGGCAGACCAGCCCCAGCATTTT.

This clonotype was observed a single time. The CDR3 DNA sequence: TGTGCCTGGAGTGTATCGGACGCGGCCAACACTGAAGCTTTCTTT. Residues: CAWSVSDAANTEAFF. The genes are TRBV30 and TRBJ1-1; D not resolved. The CDR3 spans 15 residues. V was trimmed by 0 bases and J by 2 bases, leaving 13 bases between them. Germline V gene data show CDR1 as GTSNPN and CDR2 as SVGIG (reference sequence).

Details on this clonotype: It may be a read error: a sequence one base away is much more abundant. The chain is built from TRBV20-1 and TRBJ2-7; D may be TRBD2 (6 bases). The CDR3 length is 13 residues. CDR1 DFQATT and CDR2 SNEGSKA come from the germline V gene (reference sequence). CDR3 DNA: TGCAGTGCTAGCGGGACTCCACCTGAAGAGCGGTACTTC. It encodes CSASGTPPEERYF.

The genes are TRBV20-1 and TRBJ1-1; the match to TRBD1 covers 8 bases. CDR1 DFQATT and CDR2 SNEGSKA come from the germline V gene (reference sequence). Trimming took 6 bases from V and 4 from J; bases not matched to a gene: 13. This CDR3 is 15 amino acids long. The CDR3 nucleotides read TGCAGTGCCCCGCCGACAGGGGAACGGGGCACTGAAGCTTTCTTT. This codes for CSAPPTGERGTEAFF.